This T cell receptor beta chain was captured by sequencing in a study of shared clonotypes between healthy human individuals. Broader study findings: Measured sharing among donors was expected to vary with sequencing depth.

Clones were read by immunoSEQ multiplex PCR, and TCRdb kept only the in-frame ones, dropping some. The data contain hundreds of thousands of clones, around 67% of them seen just once; the ten biggest clones take up over 1.5%. CDR1 and CDR2 (germline): SEHNR, FQNEAQ (reference sequence). V gave up 0 bases and J gave up 5 bases, with 8 bases separating them. This CDR3 has 14 residues. CD45RA-negative memory and CD45RA+ naive subsets were split from the CD4+ cells. This clone was seen more than once but under ten times. As yet, its antigen is unknown. Sequenced: memory CD4+ T cells sorted from blood. Noted subset: CD45RA-negative fraction. The gene calls are TRBV7-9 and TRBJ2-1; D not certain. The source is a woman aged 25-40 years in good health. Here the CDR3 reads CASSLALGNNEQFF. The CDR3 DNA sequence: TGTGCCAGCAGCTTAGCGCTAGGCAACAATGAGCAGTTCTTC.